This TCR beta chain originates from a study of cytotoxic CD8 clonotypes in ibrutinib-treated CLL (dated by TCRdb to the early 2020s). In terms of the full investigation: The cohort had around twelve relapsed/refractory and around 14 treatment-naive patients; 17 were IGHV unmutated. Longitudinal samples were available for about 30% of the roughly 90 trial participants. Cryopreserved peripheral blood mononuclear cells were collected before treatment, at response, and at either disease progression or sustained remission. An average of 255,043 productive templates and roughly 94,000 productive rearrangements was obtained per sample. Response samples were obtained after a median of approximately eleven months of treatment, with a range of roughly 6 to 40 months. Every sample from remission and from progressive disease was obtained while the patients were still on ibrutinib. Responses were partial in roughly 25 patients and complete in 2; after median approximately 69 months follow-up, roughly 14 stayed in remission and 12 progressed.

Each clonotype received, on average, around 9.6x coverage in deep resolution sequencing performed on a MiSeq, where the target depth lay between 1 in 1 million and 1 in 200,000 T cells. The immunoSEQ hsTCRB Kit was used to generate the TCR beta libraries. The source study handled its data this way. ImmunoSEQ Data Assistant and ImmunoSEQ Analyzer were used for data analysis, and V, D and J genes were assigned according to IMGT definitions. Clonality, which ranges from 0 to 1, was calculated as one minus the normalized Shannon entropy of productive rearrangement frequencies. Only overrepresented clonotypes making up at least 0.05% of the repertoire of each patient were included in the public clonotype analysis. Some 14 age-matched healthy donor repertoires from immuneACCESS served as clonality controls. TCRdb provides this immuneACCESS table in a form limited to in-frame rearrangements. Some clones are lacking; in checked studies, under half of them reflect an unresolved V gene, and why the rest are absent is not known. V, J and clone size are taken as reported in that table, and D and trimming were inferred from the DNA itself. The sample data list about 140,000 clones, and roughly 77% of these were observed just once. Less than 30% of the sample is taken by the ten largest.

The table lists this clone with a count of one. Its target antigen remains unknown. Per-nucleotide qualities are absent, and no much larger clonotype sits a single base away. What the study reported, not specific to this receptor: Clonality rose at ibrutinib response, remained stable during sustained remission, and dropped back toward baseline at progression. Public clonotypes were rare and either shrank or stayed stable during treatment, and the rise in clonality at ibrutinib response reflected expansion of private clonotypes. Sampling times were not matched between patients in sustained remission and patients whose disease was progressing, and lymph node repertoires were not examined. Baseline clonality was found to be higher than that of age-matched healthy donors and was strongly correlated with circulating CD8+ T-cell counts.

Sample time point, as interpreted from the label and publication: approximately eleven months on ibrutinib. Around 1.8 micrograms of genomic DNA were extracted from cryopreserved PBMCs for TCR beta library preparation. Longitudinal blood samples from CLL patients on ibrutinib monotherapy underwent high-throughput TCR beta sequencing. The patients were enrolled in a single-center, open-label phase 2 trial of ibrutinib monotherapy. Germline trimming: 5 bases from V, 5 bases from J; junction bases outside gene matches: 12. Sequences SGHTA (CDR1) and FQGTGA (CDR2) are obtained from the germline V gene. Its CDR3 holds 16 amino acids, cysteine through phenylalanine. The read is trimmed to its CDR3 DNA, 48 bases read in frame from base 1.

This sequence uses TRBV7-3 and TRBJ2-3; 8 middle bases align to TRBD1. The specimen comprised PBMCs, sampled after 12 months of ibrutinib treatment. The sequence was obtained from a human donor with chronic lymphocytic leukemia. The sequenced DNA is TGTGCCAGCAGCCCTGGACAGGGTGAGGCCATAGATACGCAGTATTTT. Translated, this gives CASSPGQGEAIDTQYF.